Listed below are T cell receptor beta chains from one sample, sequenced in a study of blood T cells in healthy people across ages. TCRdb recomputed calls from the 5' RACE reads with MiXCR, one row per CDR3 protein. The repertoire includes fewer than 1,200,000 distinct CDR3 sequences, approximately 25% of them detected once, and around 0.75% sits in the top ten. These data were likewise used in another study, on T cells of mothers and their children.

Input material: blood. The receptor set was obtained from a girl aged 2 to 10 in good health. Both conserved end residues are part of each CDR3. A D gene is named only where the DNA matches it firmly. Not all rows give a size; the values are once, few, many and, for expanded clones, a class.

J: TRBJ2-3; size: -; V: TRBV20-1; D: -; DNA: TGCAGTGCTAGAGATAGAGGGGGATTCACAGATACGCAGTATTTT; CDR3: CSARDRGGFTDTQYF
J: TRBJ2-1; size: few; V: TRBV3-1; D: TRBD2; DNA: TGTGCCAGCAGCCCTTTGACTAGCGGGAGACAATACAATGAGCAGTTCTTC; CDR3: CASSPLTSGRQYNEQFF
J: TRBJ1-3; size: few; V: TRBV12-3/TRBV12-4; D: -; DNA: TGTGCCAGCAGTTTGGGAAAAAGTGGAAACACCATATATTTT; CDR3: CASSLGKSGNTIYF
J: TRBJ2-5; size: -; V: TRBV12-5; D: TRBD2; DNA: TGTGCTAGTGGTTTTGAACTAGCGGGAAAGGAGACCCAGTACTTC; CDR3: CASGFELAGKETQYF
J: TRBJ2-3; size: few; V: TRBV10-1; D: -; DNA: TGCGCCAGCATCTCTCCGGAGGGCGACGGCACAGATACGCAGTATTTT; CDR3: CASISPEGDGTDTQYF
J: TRBJ2-1; size: few; V: TRBV29-1; D: TRBD2; DNA: TGCAGCGTTGAAGAGGGACTAGCTTTCGAGAAGTTCTTC; CDR3: CSVEEGLAFEKFF
J: TRBJ1-1; size: few; V: TRBV7-2; D: -; DNA: TGTGCCAGCAGCTTAGTGGGCCTCACGGGCACTGAAGCTTTCTTT; CDR3: CASSLVGLTGTEAFF
J: TRBJ1-6; size: few; V: TRBV13; D: TRBD1; DNA: TGTGCCAACAGCTTAGCCGTGGCGACAGGGGAGAGCTCACCCCTCCACTTT; CDR3: CANSLAVATGESSPLHF
J: TRBJ2-1; size: -; V: TRBV11-1; D: TRBD1; DNA: TGTGCCAGCAGCCCAAGGCGTGGGGGATGGGACAGGGGAGGCGAGCAGTTCTTC; CDR3: CASSPRRGGWDRGGEQFF
J: TRBJ2-3; size: -; V: TRBV7-3; D: TRBD2; DNA: TGTGCCAGCAGCTTGACTAGCGGGAGGGCATCAGATACGCAGTATTTT; CDR3: CASSLTSGRASDTQYF
J: TRBJ2-1; size: few; V: TRBV20-1; D: -; DNA: TGCAGTGCTAGAGACCCTCCTAATGAGCAGTTCTTC; CDR3: CSARDPPNEQFF
J: TRBJ1-1; size: few; V: TRBV28; D: -; DNA: TGTGCCAGCAGCCTTGGGGCAGGAGGGGTGAACACTGAAGCTTTCTTT; CDR3: CASSLGAGGVNTEAFF
J: TRBJ1-1; size: -; V: TRBV6-2/TRBV6-3; D: TRBD1; DNA: TGTGCCAGCAGTCCTTCCCGGGGACAGGGGATGAACACTGAAGCTTTCTTT; CDR3: CASSPSRGQGMNTEAFF
J: TRBJ1-2; size: -; V: TRBV3-1; D: -; DNA: TGTGCCAGCAGCCAACAGGGGATAGCTAACTATGGCTACACCTTC; CDR3: CASSQQGIANYGYTF
J: TRBJ2-1; size: once; V: TRBV27; D: TRBD2; DNA: TGTGCCAGCAGTTTCACCCTAGCGGGTAATGAGCAGTTCTTC; CDR3: CASSFTLAGNEQFF
J: TRBJ2-5; size: -; V: TRBV29-1; D: TRBD2; DNA: TGCAGCGGTTCCGGGACTAGCGGGCGTTTCGTAAAAATACGGTACTTC; CDR3: CSGSGTSGRFVKIRYF
J: TRBJ2-7; size: few; V: TRBV27; D: -; DNA: TGTGCCAGCATGGGTGATGACGAGCAGTACTTC; CDR3: CASMGDDEQYF
J: TRBJ1-2; size: -; V: TRBV29-1; D: TRBD1; DNA: TGCAGCGTTGAAGGACAGGGGATTGGCTACACCTTC; CDR3: CSVEGQGIGYTF
J: TRBJ2-7; size: once; V: TRBV20-1; D: -; DNA: TGCAGTGCTAGAGATCGGGACTTTTCTTACGAGCAGTACTTC; CDR3: CSARDRDFSYEQYF
J: TRBJ1-4; size: few; V: TRBV29-1; D: -; DNA: TGCAGCGCTAAATTTTACTTTGCAACTAATGAAAAACTGTTTTTT; CDR3: CSAKFYFATNEKLFF
J: TRBJ1-1; size: -; V: TRBV15; D: -; DNA: TGTGCCACCAGCAGCTATGGAAAACGATTTGAAGCTTTCTTT; CDR3: CATSSYGKRFEAFF
J: TRBJ2-1; size: -; V: TRBV20-1; D: TRBD2; DNA: TGCAGTGCTAGTGACCCGACTAGCGGGCTTTACAATGAGCAGTTCTTC; CDR3: CSASDPTSGLYNEQFF
J: TRBJ1-1; size: many; V: TRBV28; D: -; DNA: TGTGCCAGCAGTCCAGGGACGTTGAACACTGAAGCTTTCTTT; CDR3: CASSPGTLNTEAFF
J: TRBJ2-5; size: -; V: TRBV4-1; D: -; DNA: TGCGCCAGCAGCCAAGTTGTTCAAGAGACCCAGTACTTC; CDR3: CASSQVVQETQYF
J: TRBJ2-7; size: few; V: TRBV20-1; D: -; DNA: TGCAGTGCGCAGGAGGGTACGGGGAGAGCCTACGAGCAGTACTTC; CDR3: CSAQEGTGRAYEQYF
J: TRBJ2-3; size: few; V: TRBV2; D: -; DNA: TGTGCCACCCTGCGGGGCTCTTACAGCACAGATACGCAGTATTTT; CDR3: CATLRGSYSTDTQYF
J: TRBJ2-2; size: -; V: TRBV28; D: TRBD1; DNA: TGTGCCAGCAGTTTATCATGGGACAGGAACACCGGGGAGCTGTTTTTT; CDR3: CASSLSWDRNTGELFF
J: TRBJ1-2; size: -; V: TRBV12-3/TRBV12-4; D: TRBD1; DNA: TGTGCCAGCAGTTTCCTGAACAGGGGCTATGGCTACACCTTC; CDR3: CASSFLNRGYGYTF
J: TRBJ1-1; size: -; V: TRBV28; D: -; DNA: TGTGCCAGCAGTACCACCCGAGGACAGGAAGCTTTCTTT; CDR3: CASSTTRGQEAFF
J: TRBJ2-7; size: -; V: TRBV7-9; D: -; DNA: TGTGCCAGCGCAAGTATCTCCTACGAGCAGTACTTC; CDR3: CASASISYEQYF
J: TRBJ2-7; size: few; V: TRBV20-1; D: -; DNA: TGCAGTGGGGGCCAGGACTACGAGCAGTACTTC; CDR3: CSGGQDYEQYF
J: TRBJ1-1; size: -; V: TRBV19; D: -; DNA: TGTGCCAGTTGGGGCAGCCACACTGAAGCTTTCTTT; CDR3: CASWGSHTEAFF
J: TRBJ2-4; size: few; V: TRBV4-3; D: TRBD2; DNA: TGCGCCAGCAGCGAAAGATTTGTCGGGGGGGATAACATTCAGTACTTC; CDR3: CASSERFVGGDNIQYF
J: TRBJ1-1; size: -; V: TRBV10-3; D: TRBD1; DNA: TGTGCCATCTCGGGGGGGACAGATCAAACTGAAGCTTTCTTT; CDR3: CAISGGTDQTEAFF
J: TRBJ2-7; size: few; V: TRBV20-1; D: TRBD2; DNA: TGCAGTGCACGAACCGGGACTAGTGGATCTTCCTACGAGCAGTACTTC; CDR3: CSARTGTSGSSYEQYF
J: TRBJ1-4; size: -; V: TRBV5-1; D: -; DNA: TGCGCCAGCAGCTTGGGGCAGGGGAACGAAGAACTGTTTTTT; CDR3: CASSLGQGNEELFF
J: TRBJ2-5; size: -; V: TRBV10-3; D: TRBD2; DNA: TGTGCCATCAGTGAGTCGACTAGCGGGAGAACTAGCCGAGAGACCCAGTACTTC; CDR3: CAISESTSGRTSRETQYF
J: TRBJ2-7; size: -; V: TRBV28; D: -; DNA: TGTGCCAGCCACGGGGTGCGGGCTTCCTACGAGCAGTACTTC; CDR3: CASHGVRASYEQYF
J: TRBJ2-1; size: -; V: TRBV7-8; D: -; DNA: TGTGCCAGCAGCTCCCCCGGGGACCCATACAATGGGCAGTTCTTC; CDR3: CASSSPGDPYNGQFF
J: TRBJ2-1; size: -; V: TRBV29-1; D: TRBD2; DNA: TGCAGCGGTATTCTCGGTGGACTAGCGGGAGTAGGTGAGCAGTTCTTC; CDR3: CSGILGGLAGVGEQFF
J: TRBJ1-2; size: -; V: TRBV29-1; D: -; DNA: TGCAGCGCTCTAGGGAGATATGGCTACACCTTC; CDR3: CSALGRYGYTF
J: TRBJ2-1; size: -; V: TRBV7-9; D: -; DNA: TGTGCCAGCAGCCCAGAGATAGGTCGGTTAGATGAGCAGTTCTTC; CDR3: CASSPEIGRLDEQFF
J: TRBJ2-3; size: -; V: TRBV12-3/TRBV12-4; D: TRBD2; DNA: TGTGCCAGCCGAAGACCCAAGCGGGGGAGCACAGATACGCAGTATTTT; CDR3: CASRRPKRGSTDTQYF
J: TRBJ2-5; size: -; V: TRBV9; D: TRBD2; DNA: TGTGCCAGCAGTTTAAGCGGGGGGGGATCTATGGAGACCCAGTACTTC; CDR3: CASSLSGGGSMETQYF
J: TRBJ2-3; size: few; V: TRBV4-2; D: -; DNA: TGTGCCAGCAGCCAAACCTATCTCCCAGATACGCAGTATTTT; CDR3: CASSQTYLPDTQYF
J: TRBJ2-1; size: -; V: TRBV24-1; D: TRBD2; DNA: TGTGCCACCAGTGATGGGCTAGCGGGAGGGAACTACAATGAGCAGTTCTTC; CDR3: CATSDGLAGGNYNEQFF